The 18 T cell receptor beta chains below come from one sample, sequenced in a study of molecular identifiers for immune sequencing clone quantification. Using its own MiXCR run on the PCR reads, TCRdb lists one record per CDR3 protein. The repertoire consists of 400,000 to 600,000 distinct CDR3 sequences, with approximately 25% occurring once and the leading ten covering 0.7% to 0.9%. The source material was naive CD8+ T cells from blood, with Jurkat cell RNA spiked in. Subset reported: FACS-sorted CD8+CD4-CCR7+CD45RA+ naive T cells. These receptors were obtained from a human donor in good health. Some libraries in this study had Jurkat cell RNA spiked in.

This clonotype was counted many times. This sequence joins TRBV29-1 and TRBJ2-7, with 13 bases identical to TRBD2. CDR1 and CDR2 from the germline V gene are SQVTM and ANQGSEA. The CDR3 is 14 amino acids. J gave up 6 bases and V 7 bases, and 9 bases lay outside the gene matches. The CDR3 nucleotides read TGCAGCGCAGGACTAGCGGGAGAGGGAATCGAGCAGTACTTC. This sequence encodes CSAGLAGEGIEQYF.

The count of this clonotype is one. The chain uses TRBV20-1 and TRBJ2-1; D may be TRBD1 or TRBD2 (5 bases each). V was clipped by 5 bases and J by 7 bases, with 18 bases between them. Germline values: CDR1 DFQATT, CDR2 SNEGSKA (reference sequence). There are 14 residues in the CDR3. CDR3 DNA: TGCAGTGCTCTAAGACTGGGGGAATATAATGAGCAGTTCTTC. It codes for CSALRLGEYNEQFF.

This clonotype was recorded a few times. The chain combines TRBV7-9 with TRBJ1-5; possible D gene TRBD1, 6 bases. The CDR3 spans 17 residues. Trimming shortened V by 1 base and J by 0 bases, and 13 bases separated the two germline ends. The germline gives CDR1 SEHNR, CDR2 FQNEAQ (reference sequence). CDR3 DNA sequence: TGTGCCAGCAGCTTAGTTGGGGGGCCGTATAGCAATCAGCCCCAGCATTTT. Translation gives CASSLVGGPYSNQPQHF.

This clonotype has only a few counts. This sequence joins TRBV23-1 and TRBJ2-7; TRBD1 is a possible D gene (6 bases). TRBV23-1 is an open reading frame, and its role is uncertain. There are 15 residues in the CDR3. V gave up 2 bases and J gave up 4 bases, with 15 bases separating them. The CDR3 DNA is TGCGCCAGCAGTCAACTAACAGGGCTGCGATACGAGCAGTACTTC. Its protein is CASSQLTGLRYEQYF.

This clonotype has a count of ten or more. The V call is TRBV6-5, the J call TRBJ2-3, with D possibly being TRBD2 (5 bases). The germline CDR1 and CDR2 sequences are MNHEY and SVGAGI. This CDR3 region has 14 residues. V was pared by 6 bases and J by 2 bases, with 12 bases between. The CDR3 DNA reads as TGTGCCAGCAGCCAAGACTATTACACAGATACGCAGTATTTT. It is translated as CASSQDYYTDTQYF.

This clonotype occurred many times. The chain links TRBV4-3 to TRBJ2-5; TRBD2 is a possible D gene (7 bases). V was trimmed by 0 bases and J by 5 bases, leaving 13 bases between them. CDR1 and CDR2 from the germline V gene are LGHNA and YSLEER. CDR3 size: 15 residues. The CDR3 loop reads CASSQDRGGGETQYF. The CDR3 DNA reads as TGCGCCAGCAGCCAAGATCGAGGCGGGGGCGAGACCCAGTACTTC.

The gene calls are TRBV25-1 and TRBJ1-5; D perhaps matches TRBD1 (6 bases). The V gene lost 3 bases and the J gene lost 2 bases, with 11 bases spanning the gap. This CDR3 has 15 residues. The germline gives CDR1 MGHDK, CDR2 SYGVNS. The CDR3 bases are TGTGCCAGCAGTGAGGGGGGGGCAGGCAATCAGCCCCAGCATTTT. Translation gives CASSEGGAGNQPQHF.

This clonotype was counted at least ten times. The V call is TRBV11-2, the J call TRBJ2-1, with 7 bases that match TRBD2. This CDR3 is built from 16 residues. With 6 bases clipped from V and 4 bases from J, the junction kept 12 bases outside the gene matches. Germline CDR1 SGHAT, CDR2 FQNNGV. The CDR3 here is CASREAPGLLYNEQFF. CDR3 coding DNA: TGTGCCAGCAGGGAAGCTCCGGGACTACTATACAATGAGCAGTTCTTC. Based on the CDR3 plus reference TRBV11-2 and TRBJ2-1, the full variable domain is EAGVAQSPRYKIIEKRQSVAFWCNPISGHATLYWYQQILGQGPKLLIQFQNNGVVDDSQLPKDRFSAERLKGVDSTLKIQPAKLEDSAVYLCASREAPGLLYNEQFFGPGTRLTVL.

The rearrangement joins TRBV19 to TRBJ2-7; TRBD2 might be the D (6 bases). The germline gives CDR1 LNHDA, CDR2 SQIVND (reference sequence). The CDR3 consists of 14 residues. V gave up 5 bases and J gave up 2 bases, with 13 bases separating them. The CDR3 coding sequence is TGTGCCAGTAGTGTCGGGGGTGTCCCCTACGAGCAGTACTTC. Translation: CASSVGGVPYEQYF.

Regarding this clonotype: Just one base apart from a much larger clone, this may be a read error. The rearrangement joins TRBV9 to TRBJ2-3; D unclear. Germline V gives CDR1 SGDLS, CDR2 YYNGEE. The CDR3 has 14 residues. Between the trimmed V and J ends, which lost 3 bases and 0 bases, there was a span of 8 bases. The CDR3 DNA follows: TGTGCCAGCAGCGATTGGACCAGCACAGATACGCAGTATTTT. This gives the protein CASSDWTSTDTQYF.

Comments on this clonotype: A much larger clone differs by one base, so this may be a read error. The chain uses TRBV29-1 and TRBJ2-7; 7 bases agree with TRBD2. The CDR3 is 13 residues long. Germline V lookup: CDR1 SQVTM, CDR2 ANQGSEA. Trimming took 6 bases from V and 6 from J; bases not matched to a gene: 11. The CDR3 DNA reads TGCAGCGTCCCCTCTTCTAGCGGCTGCGAGCAGTACTTC. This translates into CSVPSSSGCEQYF.

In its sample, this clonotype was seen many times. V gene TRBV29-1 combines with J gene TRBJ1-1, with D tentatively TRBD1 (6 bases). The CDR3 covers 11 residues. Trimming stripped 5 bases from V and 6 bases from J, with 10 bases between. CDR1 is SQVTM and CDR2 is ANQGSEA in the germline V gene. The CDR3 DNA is TGCAGCGTTCGGGGGGGCTCTGAAGCTTTCTTT. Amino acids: CSVRGGSEAFF.

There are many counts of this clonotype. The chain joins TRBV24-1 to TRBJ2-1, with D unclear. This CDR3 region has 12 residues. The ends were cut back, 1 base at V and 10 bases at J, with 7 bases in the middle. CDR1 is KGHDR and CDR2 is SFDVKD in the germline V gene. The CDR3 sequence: CATSDFSREQFF. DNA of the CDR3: TGTGCCACCAGTGATTTTAGCAGAGAGCAGTTCTTC.

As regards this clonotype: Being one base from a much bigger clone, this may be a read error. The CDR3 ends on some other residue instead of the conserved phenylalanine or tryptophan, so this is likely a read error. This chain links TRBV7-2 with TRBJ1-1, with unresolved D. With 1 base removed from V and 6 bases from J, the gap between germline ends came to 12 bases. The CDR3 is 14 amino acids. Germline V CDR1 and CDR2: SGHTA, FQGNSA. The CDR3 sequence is CASSLVVGVPEAFS. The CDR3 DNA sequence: TGTGCCAGCAGCTTAGTCGTTGGAGTCCCTGAAGCTTTCTCT.

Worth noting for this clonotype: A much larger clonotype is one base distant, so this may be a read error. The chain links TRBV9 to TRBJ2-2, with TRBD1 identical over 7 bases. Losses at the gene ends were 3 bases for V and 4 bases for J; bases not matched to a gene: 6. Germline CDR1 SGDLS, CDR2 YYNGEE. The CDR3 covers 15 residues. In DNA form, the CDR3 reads TGTGCCAGCAGCGCCGGGACAGCGATCACCGGGGAGCTGTTTTTT. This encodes CASSAGTAITGELFF.

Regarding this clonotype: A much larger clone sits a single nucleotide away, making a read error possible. CDR3 sequence reads: CASSYSGIRETQYF. In nucleotides, the CDR3 is TGTGCCAGCAGTTATAGTGGGATTCGAGAGACCCAGTACTTC. This chain joins TRBV6-5 and TRBJ2-5; D unclear. Germline V lookup: CDR1 MNHEY, CDR2 SVGAGI. The CDR3 contains 14 residues. Trimming cost V 3 bases and J 4 bases, with 12 bases left between them.

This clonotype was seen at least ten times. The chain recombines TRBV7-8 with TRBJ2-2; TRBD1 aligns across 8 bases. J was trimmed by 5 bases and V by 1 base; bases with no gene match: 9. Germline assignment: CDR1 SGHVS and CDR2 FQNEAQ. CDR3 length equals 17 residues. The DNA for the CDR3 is TGTGCCAGCAGCTTAGTCCGACAGGGGCCTTTGACCGGGGAGCTGTTTTTT. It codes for CASSLVRQGPLTGELFF.

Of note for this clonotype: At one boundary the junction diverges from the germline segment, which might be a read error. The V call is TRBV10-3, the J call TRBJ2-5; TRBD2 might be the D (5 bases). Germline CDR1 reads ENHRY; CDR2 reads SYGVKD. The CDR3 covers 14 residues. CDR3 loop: CAISEEALGETRYF. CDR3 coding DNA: TGTGCCATCAGTGAGGAGGCACTGGGAGAGACCCGGTACTTC.